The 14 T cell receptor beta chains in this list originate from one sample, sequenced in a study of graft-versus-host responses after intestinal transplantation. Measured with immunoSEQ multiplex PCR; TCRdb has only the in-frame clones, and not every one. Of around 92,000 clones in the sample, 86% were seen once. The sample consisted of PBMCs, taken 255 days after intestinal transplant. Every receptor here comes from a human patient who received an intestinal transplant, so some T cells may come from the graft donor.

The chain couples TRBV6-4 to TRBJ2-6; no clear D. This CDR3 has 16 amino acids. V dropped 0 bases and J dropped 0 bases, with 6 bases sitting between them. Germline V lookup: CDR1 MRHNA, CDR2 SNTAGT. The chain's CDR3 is CASSDSISSGANVLTF. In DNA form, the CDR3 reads TGTGCCAGCAGTGACTCGATTTCCTCTGGGGCCAACGTCCTGACTTTC.

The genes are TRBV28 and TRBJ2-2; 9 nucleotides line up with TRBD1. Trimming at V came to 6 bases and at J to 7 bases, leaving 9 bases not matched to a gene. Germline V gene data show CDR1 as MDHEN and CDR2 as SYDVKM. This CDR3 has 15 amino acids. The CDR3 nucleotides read TGTGCCAGCAGGAAATCGACAGGGGGGATCGGGGAGCTGTTTTTT. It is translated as CASRKSTGGIGELFF.

The chain's CDR3 is CASSLVPSSYNEQFF. The DNA for the CDR3 is TGTGCCAGCAGTTTAGTCCCAAGCTCCTACAATGAGCAGTTCTTC. V usage is TRBV27 and J usage is TRBJ2-1, with D uncertain. V was clipped by 2 bases and J by 0 bases, with 8 bases between them. Germline V gene data show CDR1 as MNHEY and CDR2 as SMNVEV (reference sequence). The CDR3 has 15 amino acids.

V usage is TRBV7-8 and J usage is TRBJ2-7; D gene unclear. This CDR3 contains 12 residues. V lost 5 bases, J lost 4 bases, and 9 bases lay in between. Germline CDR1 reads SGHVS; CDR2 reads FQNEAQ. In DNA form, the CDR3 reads TGTGCCAGCAGCCCGCCCTCATACGAGCAGTACTTC. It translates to CASSPPSYEQYF.

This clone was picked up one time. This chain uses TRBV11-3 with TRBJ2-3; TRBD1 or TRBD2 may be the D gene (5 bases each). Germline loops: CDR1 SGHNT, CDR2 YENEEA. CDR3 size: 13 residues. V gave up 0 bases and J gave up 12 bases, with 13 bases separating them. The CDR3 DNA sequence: TGTGCCAGCAGCTTAGACCCGGGACGGCGACAGTATTTT. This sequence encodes CASSLDPGRRQYF. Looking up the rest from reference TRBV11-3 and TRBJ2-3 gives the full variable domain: EAGVVQSPRYKIIEKKQPVAFWCNPISGHNTLYWYLQNLGQGPELLIRYENEEAVDDSQLPKDRFSAERLKGVDSTLKIQPAELGDSAVYLCASSLDPGRRQYFGPGTRLTVL.

CDR3 region: CASRAQGMAYEQYV. In nucleotides, the CDR3 is TGTGCCAGCAGGGCGCAGGGGATGGCCTACGAGCAGTACGTC. The rearrangement uses TRBV28 and TRBJ2-7, with D possibly matching TRBD1 (6 bases). Looked up from germline, CDR1 is MDHEN and CDR2 is SYDVKM. This CDR3 contains 14 residues. Trimming stripped 6 bases from V and 2 bases from J, with 14 bases between.

CDR3 nucleotide sequence: TGTGCCAGCAGTCCCTCGGGCGGAGGCAATCAGCCCCAGCATTTT. Its protein product is CASSPSGGGNQPQHF. This chain uses TRBV28 with TRBJ1-5; D unclear. Trimming cost V 5 bases and J 2 bases, with 13 bases left between them. Germline values: CDR1 MDHEN, CDR2 SYDVKM. The CDR3 covers 15 residues.

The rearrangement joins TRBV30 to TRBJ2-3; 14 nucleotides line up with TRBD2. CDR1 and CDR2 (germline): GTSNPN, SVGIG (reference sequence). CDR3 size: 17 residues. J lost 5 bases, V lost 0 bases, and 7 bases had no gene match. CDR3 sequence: CAWSVGGLAGGLDTQYF. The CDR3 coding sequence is TGTGCCTGGAGTGTGGGCGGACTAGCGGGGGGTTTAGATACGCAGTATTTT.

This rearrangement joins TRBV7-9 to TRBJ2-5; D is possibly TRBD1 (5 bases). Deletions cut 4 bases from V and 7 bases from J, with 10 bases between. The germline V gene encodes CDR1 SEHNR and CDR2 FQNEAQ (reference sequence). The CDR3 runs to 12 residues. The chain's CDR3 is CASSWGLRTQYF. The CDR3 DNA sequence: TGTGCCAGCAGCTGGGGCCTTCGGACCCAGTACTTC.

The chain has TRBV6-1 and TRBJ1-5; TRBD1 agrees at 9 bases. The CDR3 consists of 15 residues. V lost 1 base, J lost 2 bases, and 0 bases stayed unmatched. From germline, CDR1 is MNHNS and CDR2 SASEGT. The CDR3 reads CASSEGTGGNQPQHF. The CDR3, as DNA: TGTGCCAGCAGTGAAGGGACAGGGGGCAATCAGCCCCAGCATTTT.

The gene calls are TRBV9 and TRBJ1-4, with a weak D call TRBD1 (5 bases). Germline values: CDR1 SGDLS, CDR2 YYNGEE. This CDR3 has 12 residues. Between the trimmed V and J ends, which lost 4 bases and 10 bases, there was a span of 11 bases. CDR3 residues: CASSRGEGKLFF. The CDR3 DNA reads TGTGCCAGCAGCCGAGGGGAGGGAAAACTGTTTTTT.

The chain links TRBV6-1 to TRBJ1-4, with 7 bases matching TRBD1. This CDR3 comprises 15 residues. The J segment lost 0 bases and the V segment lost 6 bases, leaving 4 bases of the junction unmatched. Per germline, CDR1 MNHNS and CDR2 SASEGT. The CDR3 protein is CASRRQGTTNEKLFF. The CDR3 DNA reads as TGTGCCAGCAGGCGACAGGGCACAACTAATGAAAAACTGTTTTTT.

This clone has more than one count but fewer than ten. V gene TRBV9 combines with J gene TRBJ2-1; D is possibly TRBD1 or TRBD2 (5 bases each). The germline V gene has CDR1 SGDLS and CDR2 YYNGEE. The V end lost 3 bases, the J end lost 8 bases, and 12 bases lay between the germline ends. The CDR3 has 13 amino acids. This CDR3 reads CASSAPGTHEQFF. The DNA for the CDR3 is TGTGCCAGCAGCGCCCCGGGGACGCATGAGCAGTTCTTC.

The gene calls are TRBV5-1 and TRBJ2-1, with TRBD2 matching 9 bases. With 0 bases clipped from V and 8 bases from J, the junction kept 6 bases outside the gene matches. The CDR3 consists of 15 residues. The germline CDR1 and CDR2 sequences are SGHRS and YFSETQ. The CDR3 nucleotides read TGCGCCAGCAGCTTGGAGCTAGCGGGATACGATGAGCAGTTCTTC. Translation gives CASSLELAGYDEQFF.